Presented here are 8 T cell receptor beta chains from one specimen sequenced in a study of cytomegalovirus exposure and HLA in healthy donors. With 60 Vbeta and 13 Jbeta primers, the PCR was carried out. Libraries were prepared by immunoSEQ multiplex PCR; TCRdb keeps only in-frame clonotypes and omits some of them. The sample lists roughly 140,000 clones; over 60% were seen once. The material sequenced was PBMCs. Receptor source: a man in his forties or fifties in good health and CMV-seronegative.

This chain uses TRBV7-2 with TRBJ2-5; 7 bases are a match to TRBD1. This CDR3 is 15 amino acids long. V dropped 3 bases and J dropped 2; count of bases not matched to a gene: 6. The germline V gene encodes CDR1 SGHTA and CDR2 FQGNSA. The CDR3 here is CASSLHTGAQETQYF. DNA of the CDR3: TGTGCCAGCAGCTTGCACACAGGGGCGCAAGAGACCCAGTACTTC.

J is TRBJ2-7 and V is TRBV28; 12 bases fit TRBD2. Trimming cost V 5 bases and J 1 base; bases outside gene matches: 3. The CDR3 covers 15 residues. CDR1 is MDHEN and CDR2 is SYDVKM in the germline V gene. The CDR3 coding sequence is TGTGCCAGCAGTCCCCTAGCGGGAGGGTCCTACGAGCAGTACTTC. Translating it yields CASSPLAGGSYEQYF.

V usage is TRBV4-1 and J usage is TRBJ2-7; 7 bases map to TRBD1. CDR3 length: 13 residues. After removal of 4 bases from V and 5 bases from J, the junction contained 5 bases not matched to a gene. The germline V gene has CDR1 MGHRA and CDR2 YSYEKL. The CDR3: CASSPDRDHEQYF. The CDR3 coding sequence is TGCGCCAGCAGCCCCGACAGGGACCACGAGCAGTACTTC.

This clone came up once. This chain links TRBV4-1 with TRBJ1-6; D ambiguous. The V gene lost 5 bases and the J gene lost 4 bases, with 15 bases spanning the gap. Looked up from germline, CDR1 is MGHRA and CDR2 is YSYEKL. The CDR3 consists of 16 residues. The DNA of the CDR3 is TGCGCCAGCAGCGTAGGGAGGGAAGGGTATAATTCACCCCTCCACTTT. It is translated as CASSVGREGYNSPLHF.

J is TRBJ2-3 and V is TRBV28; tentatively, D is TRBD2 (7 bases). Germline V gene data show CDR1 as MDHEN and CDR2 as SYDVKM. The CDR3 consists of 17 residues. Deletions cut 6 bases from V and 9 bases from J, with 28 bases between. CDR3 amino acids: CASSTPGGRGPRETQYF. CDR3 in DNA: TGTGCCAGCAGCACCCCCGGTGGGCGGGGGCCCAGGGAAACGCAGTATTTT.

The chain combines TRBV7-3 with TRBJ2-7, with 7 bases matching TRBD1. The germline V gene encodes CDR1 SGHTA and CDR2 FQGTGA. CDR3 length equals 14 residues. The junction had 11 bases not matched to a gene; V was cut back by 5 bases and J by 7 bases. In nucleotides, the CDR3 is TGTGCCAGCAGCCATGCCGGGACAGCTCGTGAGCAGTACTTC. This gives the protein CASSHAGTAREQYF.

V usage is TRBV6-5 and J usage is TRBJ1-2; 8 bases line up with TRBD1. Germline V gene data show CDR1 as MNHEY and CDR2 as SVGAGI. Trimming at V came to 4 bases and at J to 4 bases, leaving 11 bases not matched to a gene. The CDR3 contains 16 residues. CDR3 nucleotides: TGTGCCAGCAGTTCGGACAGGGAGTTTTCCATCTATGGCTACACCTTC. Protein: CASSSDREFSIYGYTF.

The chain couples TRBV5-4 to TRBJ2-5, with D perhaps matching TRBD1 (6 bases). Trimming left V 4 bases short and J 1 base short, with 11 bases between. The CDR3 spans 14 residues. Germline V CDR1 and CDR2: SGHNT, YYREEE (reference sequence). In nucleotides, the CDR3 is TGTGCCAGCAGCAAACGGACAGTCCAAGAGACCCAGTACTTC. Translated, it gives CASSKRTVQETQYF. Full variable domain (remainder filled in from reference TRBV5-4 and TRBJ2-5): ETGVTQSPTHLIKTRGQQVTLRCSSQSGHNTVSWYQQALGQGPQFIFQYYREEENGRGNFPPRFSGLQFPNYSSELNVNALELDDSALYLCASSKRTVQETQYFGPGTRLLVL.